This TCR beta chain was found in a study of regulatory T cells in long-lasting Graves disease (dated by TCRdb to 2020 to 2023). Broadly, across the study: Patients with newly diagnosed Graves' disease had been on antithyroid drugs for under 3 months. Peripheral blood TCR sequencing and RNA sequencing compared persistent Graves' disease patients with newly diagnosed Graves' disease patients. The study was conducted in China and was registered as a clinical trial. A total of 33 samples were covered by TCR sequencing, comprising roughly 13 persistent and roughly 20 newly diagnosed Graves' disease patients.

This clonotype was counted many times. The target of this receptor is not known. No base quality values were provided; no much bigger clone lies one nucleotide off. Study-wide findings and limitations: Persistent Graves' disease patients showed lower TCR Shannon entropy and fewer highly expanded clones than newly diagnosed patients, suggesting clonal expansion. Sequencing and analysis were limited to the TCR beta chain. Because the primary lesion, thyroid tissue, could not be accessed, the study looked at peripheral blood alone. More public clonotypes were shared among persistent patients (approximately 3,000) than among newly diagnosed patients (roughly 1,000). The small sample size was acknowledged by the authors as a limitation that may reduce accuracy. Preferential use of TRBV28, TRBJ1-2 and TRBJ2-5 was observed in persistent disease, whereas TRBV20-1 and TRBJ2-1 were favored in newly diagnosed disease.

The receptor library was made with multiplex PCR. TCRdb names Illumina HiSeq 4000 as the instrument used. To build TCR beta libraries, CDR3 regions were amplified by Arm-PCR using iRepertoire HTBI primers. Gel purification was performed on PCR products prior to sequencing. Regarding the original processing steps: Across samples, about 63 TRBV and around 15 TRBJ segments were identified and used for gene usage analysis of CDR3 amino acid clonotypes. COPE and FqMerger were used to merge filtered high-quality paired reads into contigs. BLAST was used to align contigs to IMGT TRBV, TRBD and TRBJ reference genes, and CDR3 was defined according to IMGT. Any clonotype with a frequency above 0.1% was counted as a highly expanded clone. Shannon entropy served as the measure of repertoire diversity, while the Gini coefficient captured V-J evenness. A clonotype found in more than one individual was treated as public. TCRdb trimmed public reads at Q25 via fastp, called clones via MiXCR and kept in-frame beta chains. Each entry is one CDR3 protein sequence, shown with its most common DNA and genes. TCRdb's processing, not the study's, gives the V and J calls here. A total of hundreds of thousands of distinct CDR3 sequences appear in this sample, roughly 15% of them only once. The top ten clones comprise around 18% of the sample.

CDR1 is given as MDHEN and CDR2 as SYDVKM, both from the germline V gene. Its CDR3 holds 12 amino acids, cysteine through phenylalanine. Kept here is only the CDR3 DNA, which spans 36 bases and is read in frame from base 1. The V and J ends are trimmed by 3 bases and 7 bases, leaving 9 bases between them. The time point label on this specimen signifies: newly diagnosed GD, antithyroid drugs for less than 3 months. For both TCR sequencing and RNA sequencing, RNA was extracted from PBMCs using TRIzol. Graves' disease was diagnosed according to American Thyroid Association guidelines. Patients for the study were recruited at an endocrinology department in Xi'an, China. Each patient gave approximately 9.7 milliliters of peripheral blood, collected in an EDTA anticoagulant tube. Ficoll Paque Plus density gradient separation was used to isolate PBMCs, and no further T cell sorting was done. RNA quality was checked with an Agilent 2100 Bioanalyzer and agarose gel, and concentration with a NanoDrop 2000.

The sample was also reused in another study, on T cells in Graves' hyperthyroidism and ophthalmopathy. As noted in the second study: Stable Graves' hyperthyroidism was defined as the absence of progression to ophthalmopathy over 18 months of follow-up. Hyperthyroidism patients were newly diagnosed, with disease duration under 2 months, and aged 18 to 65 years. Patients with uncontrolled infections, other autoimmune diseases, pregnancy or lactation were excluded. Diagnoses were based on clinical symptoms, serum thyroxine and TRAb, thyroid ultrasound and orbital computed tomography. The first round of RT-PCR for the TCR CDR3 was performed with the HTBI primer set and the Qiagen OneStep RT-PCR kit. Most expanded thyroid clonotypes (frequency above 0.001) were also detected in blood, suggesting blood repertoires may reflect thyroid immune responses. Ophthalmopathy was separated from stable hyperthyroidism by a 13 V-J signature model, with around 90% sensitivity and about 81% specificity obtained in cross-validation and 80%/75% obtained in testing. In validation, the model predicted progression to ophthalmopathy a median of roughly six months before onset, with about 67% sensitivity and just under 75% specificity. A discovery cohort of about a hundred patients, 43 with Graves' ophthalmopathy and 55 to 60 with stable Graves' hyperthyroidism, was used to find distinguishing TCR V-J signatures. Prospective prediction of ophthalmopathy was tested in an independent validation cohort of approximately 19 hyperthyroidism patients and 17 patients who later progressed to ophthalmopathy. The roughly 94 discovery patients were randomly divided into training and test sets at a 7:3 ratio. The study also compared thyroid tissue and blood T-cell repertoires from roughly 6 Graves' hyperthyroidism patients. Once sampling was done, hyperthyroidism patients were given methimazole at a starting dose of 30 mg daily, whereas ophthalmopathy patients were given high-dose intravenous methylprednisolone. The libraries were constructed in a second round of multiplex PCR and then size-selected and purified. Paired-end sequencing of the libraries was performed with 100 bp reads on an Illumina HiSeq2000. SOAPnuke was used to process the raw data, removing reads that contained adapters or uncalled bases, had a mean Phred below 15, or lacked an exact match to the constant primer or identifier. High-quality paired reads were merged using COPE v1.2.5, and each unique nucleotide sequence was defined as a clonotype. Clonotypes were aligned to IMGT TRBV, TRBD and TRBJ reference segments using MiTCR v1.1. Only V-J combinations with frequency above 0.0001, covering 99% to 99.2% of repertoires, were analysed. The TCS score was defined as F50 (clonal expansion) divided by E x V (chaos), with BLOSUM62-based TCRdist calculated between CDR3 peptides within each V-J. Welch's t-statistics and random forest reduced roughly 500 V-J features to some 14, which were used in a naive Bayes classifier (R e1071). No statistical method was used to fix the sample size in advance, and group allocation was not hidden from the investigators. According to the paper, TCR Vbeta CDR3 sequencing was carried out on 135 peripheral blood samples, which came from fewer than 50 ophthalmopathy, around 74 hyperthyroidism and some 17 progressor patients.

This TCR was recovered from a woman aged 30 to 39 with Graves disease. Donor details come from another sample of the same person, matched by shared clones. The sample in question was peripheral blood mononuclear cells (PBMCs), obtained at new diagnosis, from a patient treated with antithyroid drugs. Rearrangement joined TRBV28 to TRBJ1-1; no D gene is confidently identified. The nucleotides are TGTGCCAGCAGTTTCTTACAGCGTGAAGCTTTCTTT. Its protein is CASSFLQREAFF.